This TCR beta chain was profiled in a study of cytomegalovirus exposure and HLA in healthy donors. A remark on this clone: The antigen remains unidentified.

Study-level results: According to an earlier analysis, most TCR beta V segments yielded productive rearrangements about 87% or about 30% of the time.

The CDR3 is 14 residues long. Germline V gene data show CDR1 as GTSNPN and CDR2 as SVGIG (reference sequence). V dropped 5 bases and J dropped 7; count of bases not matched to a gene: 12. PCR employed 60 Vbeta and 13 Jbeta primers. Measured with immunoSEQ multiplex PCR; TCRdb has only the in-frame clones, and not every one. The repertoire has under 95,000 clones, more than 75% of them found once; the top ten carry around 15%. The chain carries TRBV30 and TRBJ2-7; 9 bases agree with TRBD1. What was sequenced was PBMCs. The sequence derives from a woman aged 40-49 years in good health and CMV-seropositive. In DNA, the CDR3 is TGTGCCTGGGACAGGGACAGGGCGGCGGGGGAGCAGTACTTC. Translating gives CAWDRDRAAGEQYF.